Given below is one TCR beta chain in context. Its matching antigen is unknown. The sample originates from a study of Graves' ophthalmopathy and Graves' hyperthyroidism. Whole-study results and caveats: With roughly 65% sensitivity and 72% to 80% specificity, the model predicted ophthalmopathy progression.

Germline V gives CDR1 LNHDA, CDR2 SQIVND (reference sequence). CDR3 length: 15 amino acids. Trimming took 1 base from V and 1 from J; bases not matched to a gene: 3. RNA transcripts were the template, and TCR beta CDR3 regions were amplified from them. RT-PCR in the first round used HTBI primers; a second-round multiplex PCR followed. TCRdb itself ran the multiplex PCR reads through MiXCR, one entry per CDR3 protein. In the table there are around 520,000 distinct CDR3 sequences, under 40% of which are singletons. The specimen sequenced was peripheral blood or thyroid tissue (not recorded which). This receptor was identified in an adult man with Graves' hyperthyroidism. The chain carries TRBV19 and TRBJ2-5; 7 nucleotides line up with TRBD1. In DNA form, the CDR3 reads TGTGCCAGTAGTATAGGTTGGACAGGCCAAGAGACCCAGTACTTC. Protein product: CASSIGWTGQETQYF.